This record covers a single T cell receptor (beta chain). Antigen: not known. CDR3 length: 17 residues. The V segment lost 3 bases and the J segment 2 bases; nucleotides outside the gene matches: 11. CDR1 and CDR2 (germline): SGHRS, YFSETQ. These data come from a study of T cell responses to AZD1222 COVID-19 vaccine. Data came from immunoSEQ multiplex PCR; TCRdb stores just in-frame clones and leaves some out. The data contain about 130,000 clones, under 95% of them singletons. Study outcomes and limitations: Every sample of the repertoires postdated the peak T cell response.

The receptor's source is an adult in good health. Sample: peripheral blood, taken on day 0 of AZD1222 vaccination. The V and J genes are TRBV5-1 and TRBJ2-7, with 10 nucleotides matching TRBD1. The DNA of the CDR3 is TGCGCCAGCAGCTATCAAAGACAGGGGGCCAGGGCCTACGAGCAGTACTTC. It codes for CASSYQRQGARAYEQYF.